This T cell receptor beta chain stems from a study of blood T cell repertoires in COVID-19. Study summary: COVID-19 samples collected from the United States, Italy and Spain covered acute and convalescent phases. In each case, the material was cDNA or gDNA derived from T cells, B-cell-depleted T cells, or PBMCs.

Germline V gene sequence: CDR1 WSHSY, CDR2 SAAADI. The CDR3 consists of 15 residues. V was clipped by 4 bases and J by 6 bases; unmatched bases: 11. Authors' analysis steps: Nucleated cell counts were estimated from reference gene primer amplification. Produced via immunoSEQ multiplex PCR; TCRdb's table is partial and in-frame only. The DNA was the basis for D and trimming; V, J and clone size are from that table. The table shows approximately 130,000 clones, with approximately 84% occurring only once. Sequencing was done on a sample of peripheral blood. The receptor comes from a woman in her forties or fifties who had recovered from COVID-19. The V call is TRBV10-2, the J call TRBJ1-1; 7 positions match TRBD1. CDR3 region: CASSALAGGSAEAFF. CDR3 DNA sequence: TGCGCCAGCAGTGCACTCGCAGGGGGTTCCGCTGAAGCTTTCTTT.